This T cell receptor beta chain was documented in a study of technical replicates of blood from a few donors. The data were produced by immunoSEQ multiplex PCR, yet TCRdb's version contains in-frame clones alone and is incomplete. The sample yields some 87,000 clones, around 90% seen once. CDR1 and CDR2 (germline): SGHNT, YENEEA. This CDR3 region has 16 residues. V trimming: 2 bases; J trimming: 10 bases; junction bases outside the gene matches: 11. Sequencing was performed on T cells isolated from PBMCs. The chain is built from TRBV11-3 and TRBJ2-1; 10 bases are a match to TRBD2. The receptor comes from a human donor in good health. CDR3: CASSLRASGRIDEQFF. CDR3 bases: TGTGCCAGCAGCTTAAGGGCTAGCGGGAGAATAGACGAGCAGTTCTTC.